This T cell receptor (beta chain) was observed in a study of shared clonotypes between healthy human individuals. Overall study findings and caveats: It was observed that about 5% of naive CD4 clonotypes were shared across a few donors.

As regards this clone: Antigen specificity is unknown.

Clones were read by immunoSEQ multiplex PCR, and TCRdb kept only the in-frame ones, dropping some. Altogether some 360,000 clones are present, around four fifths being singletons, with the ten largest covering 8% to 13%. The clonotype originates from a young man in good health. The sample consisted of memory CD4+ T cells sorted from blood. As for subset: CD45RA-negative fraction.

The CDR3 DNA is TGTGCCAGCAGCGATATGGCGGAGAGAAACACCGGGGAGCTGTTTTTT. Its protein product is CASSDMAERNTGELFF. The chain links TRBV2 to TRBJ2-2; D ambiguous. Germline CDR1 SNHLY, CDR2 FYNNEI. The CDR3 extends over 16 amino acids. The V gene lost 6 bases and the J gene lost 2 bases, with 16 bases spanning the gap.